The clone carrying this T cell receptor beta chain has just a few counts. Losses at the gene ends were 6 bases for V and 5 bases for J; bases not matched to a gene: 6. Per the germline V gene, CDR1 is MNHNS and CDR2 is SASEGT. The CDR3 spans 13 residues. This specimen belongs to a study of response to subunit inactivated influenza vaccine. TCRdb re-derived calls from the RT-PCR reads in MiXCR, one entry per CDR3 protein. The sample contains hundreds of thousands of distinct CDR3 sequences, about 18% of which appear only once. The chain uses TRBV6-1 and TRBJ2-5; 7 bases match TRBD2. The sequence came from a man aged 50-60 years who received an inactivated influenza vaccine. The specimen was PBMCs from blood, collected more than 4 days after vaccination. CDR3 in amino acids: CASRGEGWETQYF. The CDR3 DNA reads as TGTGCCAGCAGAGGGGAGGGCTGGGAGACCCAGTACTTC.